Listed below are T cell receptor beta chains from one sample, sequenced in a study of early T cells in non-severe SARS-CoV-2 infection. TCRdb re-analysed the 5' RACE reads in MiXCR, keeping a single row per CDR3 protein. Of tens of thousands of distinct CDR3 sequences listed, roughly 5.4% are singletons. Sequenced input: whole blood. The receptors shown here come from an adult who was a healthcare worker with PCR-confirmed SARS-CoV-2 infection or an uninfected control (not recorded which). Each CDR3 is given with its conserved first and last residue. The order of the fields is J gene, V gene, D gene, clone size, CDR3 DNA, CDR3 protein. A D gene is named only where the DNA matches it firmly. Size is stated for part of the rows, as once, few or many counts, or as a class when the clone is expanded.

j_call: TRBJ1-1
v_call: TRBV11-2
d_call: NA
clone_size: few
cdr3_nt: TGTGCCTGCAGGGTTGGGTTGACTGAAGCTTTCTTT
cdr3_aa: CACRVGLTEAFF

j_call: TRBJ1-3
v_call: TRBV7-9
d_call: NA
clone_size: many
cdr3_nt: TGTGCCAGCAGCTCTGGGGCGCCTGGAAACACCATATATTTT
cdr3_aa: CASSSGAPGNTIYF

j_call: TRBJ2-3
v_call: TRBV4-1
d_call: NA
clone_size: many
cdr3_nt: TGCGCCAGCAGCCAAGAATCCCGGGCCTCCCTTACGGATACGCAGTATTTT
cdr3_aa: CASSQESRASLTDTQYF

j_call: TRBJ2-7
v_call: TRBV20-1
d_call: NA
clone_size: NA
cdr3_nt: TGCAGTGCTCGATCTGTAACTAGATCCTACGAGCAGTACTTC
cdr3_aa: CSARSVTRSYEQYF

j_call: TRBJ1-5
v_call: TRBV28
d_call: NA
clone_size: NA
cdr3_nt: TGTGCCAGCAACAGACAGTCTGGTCAGCCCCAGCATTTT
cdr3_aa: CASNRQSGQPQHF

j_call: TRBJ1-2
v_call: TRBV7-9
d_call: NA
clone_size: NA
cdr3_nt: TGTGCCAGCAGCCCCGGGACCGACTATGGCTACACCTTC
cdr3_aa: CASSPGTDYGYTF

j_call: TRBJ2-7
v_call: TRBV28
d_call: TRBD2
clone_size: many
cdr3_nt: TGTGCCAGCAGTGGGACTAGCGGGAGACGGGTCTCCTACGAGCAGTACTTC
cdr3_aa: CASSGTSGRRVSYEQYF

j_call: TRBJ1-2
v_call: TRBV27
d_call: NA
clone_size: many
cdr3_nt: TGTGCCAGCAGTTTCGGTACCACTAACTATGGCTACACCTTC
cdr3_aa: CASSFGTTNYGYTF

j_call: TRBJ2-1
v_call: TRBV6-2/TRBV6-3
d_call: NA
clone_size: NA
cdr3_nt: TGTGCCAGCAGTTACGAGCCCGTGGGTTACAATGAGCAGTTCTTC
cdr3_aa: CASSYEPVGYNEQFF

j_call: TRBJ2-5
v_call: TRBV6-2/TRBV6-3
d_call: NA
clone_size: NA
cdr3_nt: TGTGCCAGCAGCAACGGGGGATGGACCCAGTACTTC
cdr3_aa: CASSNGGWTQYF